The sequence of this T cell receptor (beta chain) was determined in a study of untreated major depressive disorder. Assay used: immunoSEQ multiplex PCR; TCRdb lists only in-frame clones, some missing. The profile shows over 20,000 clones, over 80% of them singletons. Each depressed patient was matched pairwise with a non-depressed control on sex, age, current smoking status and body mass index. Excluded: major illness, comorbidity, regular medication, drug use, over 100 g alcohol weekly. Sequencing was done on a sample of CD4+ T cells from PBMCs. The clonotype comes from a man under 40 in good health.

CDR3 protein: CASSLGDSGYGYTF. DNA of the CDR3: TGTGCCAGCAGCTTAGGGGACAGCGGCTATGGCTACACCTTC. The genes are TRBV7-9 and TRBJ1-2; 7 nucleotides agree with TRBD1. CDR1 is SEHNR, CDR2 FQNEAQ, per germline (reference sequence). The length of the CDR3 is 14 residues. Losses at the gene ends were 1 base for V and 4 bases for J; bases not matched to a gene: 3.